Listed below are T cell receptor beta chains from one sample, sequenced in a study of CD8 T cells in ankylosing spondylitis. Via MiXCR, TCRdb re-called the 5' RACE reads, giving one row per CDR3 protein. The data show about 750,000 distinct CDR3 sequences, roughly 20% seen once. Sample: blood, either unsorted or a sorted T cell fraction (not recorded which). The receptors derive from a male donor with ankylosing spondylitis. Both conserved end residues are part of each CDR3. The D gene is left open where the match is weak. For some rows the clone size is stated as once, few or many, or as a class when expanded; others skip it.

clone size	V gene	CDR3 length	J gene	D gene	CDR3 DNA	CDR3 protein
-	TRBV28	14	TRBJ2-7	-	TGTGCCAGCAGTACCCCGAGGGAGGTCTACGAGCAGTACTTC	CASSTPREVYEQYF
few	TRBV20-1	15	TRBJ2-7	-	TGCAGTGCTAGAGATCTCAAGCAGGGGATCTACGAGCAGTACTTC	CSARDLKQGIYEQYF
-	TRBV7-2	16	TRBJ1-3	-	TGTGCCAGCAGCTTAGGTCCCGCAGACTCTGGAAACACCATATATTTT	CASSLGPADSGNTIYF
-	TRBV27	14	TRBJ2-7	-	TGTGCCAGGAGGGGACCCGAGAGCTCCTACGAGCAGTACTTC	CARRGPESSYEQYF
-	TRBV20-1	13	TRBJ2-3	-	TGCAGTGCTAGTTGGGACTCAACAGATACGCAGTATTTT	CSASWDSTDTQYF
-	TRBV7-3	16	TRBJ1-1	-	TGTGCCAGCAGCCTTTACCCGGAGGCAGCCGACACTGAAGCTTTCTTT	CASSLYPEAADTEAFF
few	TRBV5-1	15	TRBJ2-1	TRBD1	TGCGCCAGCAGCTTGGCCGGACAGGGCTACAATGAGCAGTTCTTC	CASSLAGQGYNEQFF
-	TRBV6-5	17	TRBJ2-1	-	TGTGCCAGCAGTTACTCGAGGCGGGGAGCACAGGACAATGAGCAGTTCTTC	CASSYSRRGAQDNEQFF
few	TRBV18	16	TRBJ1-1	TRBD1	TGTGCCAGCTCACCAGCGACAGGGACGATGAACACTGAAGCTTTCTTT	CASSPATGTMNTEAFF
-	TRBV29-1	13	TRBJ1-1	TRBD1	TGCAGCGGTACAGGGGAAGGGAGCACTGAAGCTTTCTTT	CSGTGEGSTEAFF
-	TRBV18	15	TRBJ2-6	-	TGTGCCAGCTCAGATGGGCGACCTGGGGCCAACGTCCTGACTTTC	CASSDGRPGANVLTF
few	TRBV29-1	13	TRBJ2-1	-	TGCAGCGTTTTAGCGGATAGCGCCCATGAGCAGTTCTTC	CSVLADSAHEQFF
many	TRBV20-1	14	TRBJ2-7	TRBD1	TGCAGTGGCGTCGGACAGGGCTTTTCCTACGAGCAGTACTTC	CSGVGQGFSYEQYF
-	TRBV24-1	15	TRBJ1-1	TRBD1	TGTGCCACCAGTGGCCCGGACAGGGAAGGGACTGAAGCTTTCTTT	CATSGPDREGTEAFF
-	TRBV4-1	15	TRBJ1-3	-	TGCGCCAGCAGCCAAAGATTTACGGCTGGAAACACCACATATTTT	CASSQRFTAGNTTYF
-	TRBV9	15	TRBJ2-1	TRBD2	TGTGCCAGCAGCGTAGACAGCGGGGTATACAATGAGCAGTTCTTC	CASSVDSGVYNEQFF
-	TRBV5-5	14	TRBJ2-7	-	TGTGCCAGCAGCTTGCAACTCCCCTCCTACGAGCAGTACTTC	CASSLQLPSYEQYF
few	TRBV12-3/TRBV12-4	15	TRBJ2-1	TRBD2	TGTGCCAGCAGTTATACTAGCGGGCCATACAATGAGCAGTTCTTC	CASSYTSGPYNEQFF
-	TRBV29-1	11	TRBJ1-2	-	TGCAGCGTGGGGGGGGAGTATGGCTACACCTTC	CSVGGEYGYTF
few	TRBV7-2	13	TRBJ1-2	-	TGTGCCAGCAGCTTTACAGAGAACTATGGCTACACCTTC	CASSFTENYGYTF